Below, 7 T cell receptor beta chains from the same sample are listed, as sequenced in a study of blood T cells in healthy people across ages (dated by TCRdb to the mid-2010s). Receptors were amplified or captured by 5' RACE. The reads were generated on an Illumina HiSeq 2500. A second PCR of roughly 7 to 11 cycles was performed with a sample-barcoded 5' primer and a J-beta primer mix. TCRdb reprocessed the public reads (quality trimming at Q25 with fastp, clone calling with MiXCR) and kept in-frame beta chains. Duplicate CDR3 protein sequences are folded into a single record with the most common DNA and genes. The sample contains over 950,000 distinct CDR3 sequences, more than 30% of them found a single time. The ten largest account for around 13% of the sample. The sequencing input was blood. The receptor source for this set is a man between 18 and 29 years old in good health.

This clonotype was seen a handful of times. The chain combines TRBV20-1 with TRBJ2-4; TRBD1 is a possible D gene (6 bases). CDR3 length: 14 amino acids. CDR1 is DFQATT, CDR2 SNEGSKA, per germline (reference sequence). Trimming took off 3 bases at V and 0 bases at J, with 9 bases between the two ends. This CDR3 is CSARLTGAKNIQYF. CDR3 DNA: TGCAGTGCTAGGCTGACAGGAGCCAAAAACATTCAGTACTTC.

The gene calls are TRBV7-2 and TRBJ1-1; D may be TRBD1 (6 bases). The germline gives CDR1 SGHTA, CDR2 FQGNSA. This CDR3 contains 13 residues. Trimming removed 5 bases from V and 3 bases from J, with 10 bases in between. CDR3 residues: CASSAYRDTEAFF. The CDR3 DNA is TGTGCCAGCAGCGCATACAGGGACACTGAAGCTTTCTTT.

This clonotype was counted a single time. The junction departs from the called germline gene at one end, perhaps through a read error. The chain recombines TRBV5-1 with TRBJ2-7; D remains ambiguous. The better agreement between TRBJ2-5 and the DNA end casts doubt on the J call. Germline V gene data show CDR1 as SGHRS and CDR2 as YFSETQ. This CDR3 has 15 amino acids. The CDR3 bases are TGCGCCAACAGCACAACCGCCCCACAGTACGAGACCCAGTACTTC. As protein: CANSTTAPQYETQYF.

The DNA of the CDR3 is TGTGCCAGCAGTTACTCAGCTTTACGGCTATATGGCTACACCTTC. As protein: CASSYSALRLYGYTF. V is TRBV6-2 or TRBV6-3 and J is TRBJ1-2; D is unresolved. Germline lookup yields CDR1 MNHEY and CDR2 SVGEGT. V was clipped by 0 bases and J by 5 bases, with 13 bases between them. There are 15 residues in the CDR3.

This clonotype has only a few counts. This chain joins TRBV11-3 and TRBJ2-1; TRBD2 matches at 16 bases. CDR1 SGHNT and CDR2 YENEEA come from the germline V gene. The CDR3 covers 18 residues. Trimming cost V 5 bases and J 4 bases; bases outside gene matches: 8. CDR3 sequence reads: CASSLGLAGGLRYNEQFF. Written as DNA, the CDR3 is TGTGCCAGCAGCCTGGGACTAGCGGGGGGGTTAAGGTACAATGAGCAGTTCTTC.

This clonotype has a handful of counts. The rearrangement uses TRBV21-1 and TRBJ2-3; the table's D call TRBD1 went unverified against the DNA. TRBV21-1 is a pseudogene. The CDR3 sequence is 15 residues long. CDR3 sequence: CASSLDGADTDTQYF. In DNA, the CDR3 is TGTGCCAGCAGCCTTGACGGGGCTGACACAGATACGCAGTATTTT.

The CDR3 DNA follows: TGTGCCAGCAGTTCGGGGCTATACGGGACCCAGTACTTC. Residues: CASSSGLYGTQYF. This chain uses TRBV12-3 or TRBV12-4 with TRBJ2-5; D may correspond to TRBD1 or TRBD2 (5 bases each). This CDR3 region has 13 residues. The V gene lost 4 bases and the J gene lost 7 bases, with 13 bases spanning the gap.